The source of this T cell receptor beta chain is a study of control samples from healthy donors and cancer patients. There are a few counts of this clone. The V gene lost 3 bases and the J gene lost 5 bases, with 5 bases spanning the gap. Germline V gene lookup returns CDR1 MGHRA and CDR2 YSYEKL. The CDR3 totals 13 residues. Measured with immunoSEQ multiplex PCR; TCRdb has only the in-frame clones, and not every one. The table lists about 82,000 clones, around 94% of them singletons. This sequence originates from a woman under 30 in good health. J is TRBJ1-6 and V is TRBV4-1; unclear D gene. Material for sequencing was blood. The CDR3 reads CASSHPNNSPLHF. The CDR3 DNA sequence: TGCGCCAGCAGCCACCCTAATAATTCACCCCTCCACTTT.